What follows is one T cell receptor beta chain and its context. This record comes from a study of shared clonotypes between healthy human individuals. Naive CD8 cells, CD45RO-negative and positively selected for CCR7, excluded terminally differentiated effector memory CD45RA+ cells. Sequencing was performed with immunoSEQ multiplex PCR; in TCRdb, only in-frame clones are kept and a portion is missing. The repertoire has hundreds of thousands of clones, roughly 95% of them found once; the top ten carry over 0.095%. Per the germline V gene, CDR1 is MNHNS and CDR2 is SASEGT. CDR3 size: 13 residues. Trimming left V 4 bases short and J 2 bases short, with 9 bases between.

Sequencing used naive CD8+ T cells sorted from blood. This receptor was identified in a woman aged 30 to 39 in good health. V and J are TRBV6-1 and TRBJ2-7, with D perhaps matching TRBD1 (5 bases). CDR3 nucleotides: TGTGCCAGCAGTGTCGACAGCGCCTACGAGCAGTACTTC. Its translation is CASSVDSAYEQYF.